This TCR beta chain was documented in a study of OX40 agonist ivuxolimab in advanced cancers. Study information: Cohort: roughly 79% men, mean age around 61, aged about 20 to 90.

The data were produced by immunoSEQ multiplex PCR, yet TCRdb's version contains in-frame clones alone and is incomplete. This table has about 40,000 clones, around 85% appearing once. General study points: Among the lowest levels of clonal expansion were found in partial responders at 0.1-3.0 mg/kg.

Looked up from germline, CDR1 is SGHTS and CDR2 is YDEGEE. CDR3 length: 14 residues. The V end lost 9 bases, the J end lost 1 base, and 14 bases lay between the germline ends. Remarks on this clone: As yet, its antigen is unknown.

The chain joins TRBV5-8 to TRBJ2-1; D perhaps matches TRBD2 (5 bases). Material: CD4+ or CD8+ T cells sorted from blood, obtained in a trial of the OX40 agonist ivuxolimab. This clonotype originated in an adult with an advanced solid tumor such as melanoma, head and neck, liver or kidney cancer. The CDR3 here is CATGIGRSYNEQFF. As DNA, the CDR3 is TGTGCCACCGGGATCGGCAGATCCTACAATGAGCAGTTCTTC.